These 24 T cell receptor beta chains were all obtained from the same sample, sequenced in a study of control samples from healthy donors and cancer patients. Measured with immunoSEQ multiplex PCR; TCRdb has only the in-frame clones, and not every one. This repertoire shows around 150,000 clones, 96% found once; its top ten account for about 0.94%. Source material: blood. All receptors come from a woman between 25 and 40 years old in good health.

This clone was seen once. V gene TRBV12-3 or TRBV12-4 combines with J gene TRBJ1-5, with D hard to call. Trimming removed 6 bases from V and 4 bases from J, with 10 bases in between. This CDR3 contains 13 residues. The CDR3 coding sequence is TGTGCCAGCAGATTGGAGGGAAATCAGCCCCAGCATTTT. As protein: CASRLEGNQPQHF.

V is TRBV10-3 and J is TRBJ2-5, with a weak D call TRBD2 (6 bases). Germline V gene sequence: CDR1 ENHRY, CDR2 SYGVKD. This CDR3 is 15 amino acids long. The V and J ends lost 0 bases and 5 bases respectively, with 13 bases between them. The CDR3 loop is CAISESNGGRETQYF. CDR3 nucleotide sequence: TGTGCCATCAGTGAGTCGAACGGGGGACGGGAGACCCAGTACTTC.

V gene TRBV24-1 combines with J gene TRBJ2-5; TRBD2 matches at 15 bases. The V gene's germline CDR1 is KGHDR and CDR2 SFDVKD. The ends lost 3 bases at V and 5 bases at J; junction bases unmatched: 6. The length of the CDR3 is 17 residues. The CDR3 protein is CATSDPGTSGRRETQYF. The CDR3 bases are TGTGCCACCAGTGATCCGGGGACTAGCGGGAGGCGGGAGACCCAGTACTTC.

This chain uses TRBV18 with TRBJ2-5; 7 bases fit TRBD1. CDR1 and CDR2 from the germline V gene are KGHSH and LQKENI. V lost 1 base to trimming and J lost 2 bases; unmatched junction nucleotides: 10. CDR3 length: 17 amino acids. The CDR3 loop is CASSPLPGTALQETQYF. The CDR3 coding sequence is TGTGCCAGCTCACCACTTCCCGGGACAGCCCTTCAAGAGACCCAGTACTTC.

This clone occurred once. The CDR3 here is CASSLSVAGELFF. Here the CDR3 DNA reads TGTGCCAGCAGCTTATCTGTCGCCGGGGAGCTGTTTTTT. The chain uses TRBV11-3 and TRBJ2-2; D is unresolved. CDR1 is SGHNT, CDR2 YENEEA, per germline. CDR3 size: 13 residues. The V end lost 2 bases, the J end lost 6 bases, and 7 bases lay between the germline ends.

This clone was observed once. The chain recombines TRBV21-1 with TRBJ2-2; the table's D call, TRBD1, has no DNA check behind it. TRBV21-1 is reported as a pseudogene. CDR3 length equals 18 residues. The CDR3 region is CASSKGEDSPSNTGELFF. In DNA form, the CDR3 reads TGTGCCAGCAGCAAAGGGGAAGACAGCCCCTCGAACACCGGGGAGCTGTTTTTT.

The chain joins TRBV7-8 to TRBJ2-3; 8 bases agree with TRBD1. The CDR3 has 13 amino acids. V shed 6 bases, J shed 5 bases, and the junction held 4 bases outside the gene matches. Germline V gene data show CDR1 as SGHVS and CDR2 as FQNEAQ. Written as DNA, the CDR3 is TGTGCCAGCAGGTTCAGGGGGCAAGATACGCAGTATTTT. This codes for CASRFRGQDTQYF.

This rearrangement joins TRBV11-2 to TRBJ1-2; a weak D match, TRBD1 (5 bases). The V end was cut by 5 bases, the J end by 8 bases, with 15 bases between. Per the germline V gene, CDR1 is SGHAT and CDR2 is FQNNGV. The CDR3 contains 13 residues. The CDR3 here is CASSLPGAGGYTF. The CDR3 bases are TGTGCCAGCAGCCTACCCGGGGCTGGCGGCTACACCTTC.

The V and J genes are TRBV19 and TRBJ2-5; tentative D call: TRBD2 (5 bases). CDR1 is LNHDA and CDR2 is SQIVND in the germline V gene (reference sequence). The V end lost 3 bases, the J end lost 5 bases, and 16 bases lay between the germline ends. The CDR3 runs 15 residues. In DNA form, the CDR3 reads TGTGCCAGTAGTATTGGGCAGCGGTCTTCGGAGACCCAGTACTTC. This codes for CASSIGQRSSETQYF.

The V call is TRBV4-2, the J call TRBJ1-2; TRBD1 aligns across 8 bases. Germline-derived CDR1 and CDR2 are LGHNA and YNFKEQ. The CDR3 is made up of 14 amino acids. V lost 1 base and J lost 4; bases outside the gene matches: 2. CDR3 residues: CASSQGDRPYGYTF. Written as DNA, the CDR3 is TGTGCCAGCAGCCAAGGGGACAGGCCCTATGGCTACACCTTC.

This clone has a single count. The rearrangement links TRBV19 to TRBJ1-5; 8 bases match TRBD1. Germline V gives CDR1 LNHDA, CDR2 SQIVND (reference sequence). The V and J ends lost 6 bases and 4 bases, in that order; junction bases with no gene match: 8. The CDR3 is made up of 15 amino acids. The CDR3, as DNA: TGTGCCAGTAGAACCCAGGGGGCCCTTAATCAGCCCCAGCATTTT. This codes for CASRTQGALNQPQHF. Drawing the rest from reference TRBV19 and TRBJ1-5, the complete variable domain is DGGITQSPKYLFRKEGQNVTLSCEQNLNHDAMYWYRQDPGQGLRLIYYSQIVNDFQKGDIAEGYSVSREKKESFPLTVTSAQKNPTAFYLCASRTQGALNQPQHFGDGTRLSIL.

V usage is TRBV5-1 and J usage is TRBJ2-7; D unresolved. The V end was cut by 0 bases, the J end by 2 bases, with 12 bases between. The CDR3 has 15 amino acids. The germline V gene has CDR1 SGHRS and CDR2 YFSETQ. Here the CDR3 DNA reads TGCGCCAGCAGCTTGGGGGATAGGGTAGCCTACGAGCAGTACTTC. Its protein is CASSLGDRVAYEQYF.

The V gene is TRBV6-1, the J gene TRBJ2-7; tentatively, D is TRBD1 (5 bases). Germline CDR1 reads MNHNS; CDR2 reads SASEGT. The CDR3 sequence is 13 residues long. The ends were cut back, 1 base at V and 3 bases at J, with 7 bases in the middle. In DNA form, the CDR3 reads TGTGCCAGCAGTGAAGGGGGCCGCTACGAGCAGTACTTC. Protein: CASSEGGRYEQYF.

The V call is TRBV6-5, the J call TRBJ2-3; D is possibly TRBD1 (5 bases). The V end was cut by 2 bases, the J end by 5 bases, with 8 bases between. The V gene's germline CDR1 is MNHEY and CDR2 SVGAGI. This CDR3 region has 13 residues. The CDR3 loop reads CASSYNRGDTQYF. CDR3 bases: TGTGCCAGCAGTTACAATAGGGGAGATACGCAGTATTTT.

This chain connects TRBV28 to TRBJ1-2; perhaps TRBD1 as D (6 bases). The CDR3 has 15 amino acids. CDR1 is MDHEN, CDR2 SYDVKM, per germline. Trimming left V 5 bases short and J 5 bases short, with 18 bases between. The CDR3 loop reads CASSPSMGALYGYTF. The CDR3 nucleotides are TGTGCCAGCAGTCCCTCGATGGGGGCGTTGTATGGCTACACCTTC.

The V and J genes are TRBV4-2 and TRBJ2-7; possible D gene TRBD1, 6 bases. The length of the CDR3 is 15 residues. The V and J ends lost 1 base and 0 bases respectively, with 10 bases between them. CDR1 LGHNA and CDR2 YNFKEQ come from the germline V gene. The CDR3 reads CASSQGAGASYEQYF. The CDR3 DNA is TGTGCCAGCAGCCAAGGGGCAGGGGCCTCCTACGAGCAGTACTTC.

V gene TRBV19 combines with J gene TRBJ1-2, with a possible D match to TRBD1 (5 bases). Trimming removed 6 bases at V and 4 bases at J, with 9 bases between. The CDR3 is 12 amino acids. Germline assignment: CDR1 LNHDA and CDR2 SQIVND (reference sequence). The CDR3 protein is CASSQGGYGYTF. CDR3 DNA sequence: TGTGCCAGTAGCCAGGGAGGCTATGGCTACACCTTC. Full variable domain (missing parts from reference TRBV19 and TRBJ1-2): DGGITQSPKYLFRKEGQNVTLSCEQNLNHDAMYWYRQDPGQGLRLIYYSQIVNDFQKGDIAEGYSVSREKKESFPLTVTSAQKNPTAFYLCASSQGGYGYTFGSGTRLTVV.

The genes are TRBV5-1 and TRBJ2-1; no clear D. V lost 0 bases, J lost 2 bases, and 9 bases lay in between. CDR1 and CDR2 from the germline V gene are SGHRS and YFSETQ. This CDR3 has 15 amino acids. The CDR3 nucleotides are TGCGCCAGCAGCTTGGGGCTGGGCCCCTACAATGAGCAGTTCTTC. It translates to CASSLGLGPYNEQFF.

V gene TRBV7-9 combines with J gene TRBJ1-1, with TRBD1 as a possible D gene (6 bases). The germline V gene has CDR1 SEHNR and CDR2 FQNEAQ (reference sequence). The CDR3 loop spans 15 amino acids. V dropped 4 bases and J dropped 4 bases, with 16 bases sitting between them. The CDR3 is CASSSQNRDGTEAFF. DNA for the CDR3: TGTGCCAGCAGCTCCCAAAACAGGGATGGCACTGAAGCTTTCTTT. The whole variable domain, remainder taken from reference TRBV7-9 and TRBJ1-1, is DTGVSQNPRHKITKRGQNVTFRCDPISEHNRLYWYRQTLGQGPEFLTYFQNEAQLEKSRLLSDRFSAERPKGSFSTLEIQRTEQGDSAMYLCASSSQNRDGTEAFFGQGTRLTVV.

The V gene is TRBV19, the J gene TRBJ1-2; 7 bases are shared with TRBD1. In germline, CDR1 is LNHDA, CDR2 SQIVND (reference sequence). J gave up 8 bases and V 6 bases, and 12 bases lay outside the gene matches. The CDR3 runs to 14 residues. The CDR3 here is CASRTDRAPRGYTF. CDR3 nucleotides: TGTGCCAGTAGGACCGACAGGGCCCCTAGGGGCTACACCTTC.

V gene TRBV3-1 (or the pseudogene TRBV3-2) combines with J gene TRBJ2-2, with D tentatively TRBD1 or TRBD2 (6 bases each). V dropped 1 base and J dropped 0 bases, with 9 bases sitting between them. The CDR3 has 16 amino acids. Germline assignment: CDR1 LGHDT and CDR2 YNNKEL (reference sequence). In nucleotides, the CDR3 is TGTGCCAGCAGCCAAGCTAGGGGGGCGAACACCGGGGAGCTGTTTTTT. As protein: CASSQARGANTGELFF.

The chain has TRBV6-5 and TRBJ2-3, with D perhaps TRBD1 (6 bases). The germline gives CDR1 MNHEY, CDR2 SVGAGI. V shed 4 bases and J shed 4 bases, with 15 bases lying between them. This CDR3 region has 15 residues. CDR3 sequence: CASSFGQPGADTQYF. The CDR3 DNA reads as TGTGCCAGCAGTTTCGGACAGCCCGGCGCAGATACGCAGTATTTT.

V gene TRBV20-1 combines with J gene TRBJ2-7, with 8 bases that match TRBD2. The V gene end was trimmed by 3 bases and the J gene end by 7 bases; junction bases not matched to a gene: 14. The CDR3 spans 15 residues. Per the germline V gene, CDR1 is DFQATT and CDR2 is SNEGSKA (reference sequence). The CDR3 region has the DNA TGCAGTGCTAGTGAAACTAGCGGAGCCCGTGGGGAGCAGTACTTC. Its translation is CSASETSGARGEQYF.

In this sample, this clone turned up a few times. The V and J genes are TRBV6-4 and TRBJ2-1, with 7 bases identical to TRBD1. V gave up 2 bases and J gave up 9 bases; unmatched junction bases: 7. The germline V gene has CDR1 MRHNA and CDR2 SNTAGT. The CDR3 runs 14 residues. The CDR3 DNA follows: TGTGCCAGCAGTGACATGGCAGGGGGACGTGAGCAGTTCTTC. Protein sequence: CASSDMAGGREQFF.